Presented here are 22 T cell receptor beta chains from one specimen sequenced in a study of blood T cell repertoires in COVID-19. The method was immunoSEQ multiplex PCR; TCRdb's version includes in-frame clones alone and lacks a portion of them. The table shows about 110,000 clones, with 76% occurring only once. Sequencing was carried out using peripheral blood. Receptors were obtained from a woman aged 80 or over with acute or convalescent COVID-19.

The gene calls are TRBV5-3 and TRBJ2-2; D gene unclear. TRBV5-3 is annotated as an ORF whose role is uncertain. This CDR3 is 14 amino acids long. V was clipped by 2 bases and J by 4 bases, with 9 bases between them. The CDR3 is CARSFLDFTGELFF. Written as DNA, the CDR3 is TGTGCCAGAAGCTTCCTTGACTTCACCGGGGAGCTGTTTTTT.

The rearrangement joins TRBV18 to TRBJ2-7; TRBD2 agrees at 12 bases. V lost 0 bases to trimming and J lost 5 bases; unmatched junction nucleotides: 2. Germline loops: CDR1 KGHSH, CDR2 LQKENI. The CDR3 totals 15 residues. In DNA, the CDR3 is TGTGCCAGCTCACCACCGGCTAGCGGGGGGGACGAGCAGTACTTC. This codes for CASSPPASGGDEQYF.

V and J are TRBV2 and TRBJ2-2; D gene uncertain. V dropped 4 bases and J dropped 8 bases, with 5 bases sitting between them. The germline V gene encodes CDR1 SNHLY and CDR2 FYNNEI. The CDR3 contains 11 residues. The CDR3 DNA reads TGTGCCAGCAGTGCGTCGGGGGAGCTGTTTTTT. Protein product: CASSASGELFF.

V gene TRBV2 combines with J gene TRBJ2-2, with TRBD2 matching 10 bases. Germline CDR1 SNHLY, CDR2 FYNNEI. J lost 4 bases, V lost 5 bases, and 7 bases had no gene match. The CDR3 runs to 16 residues. The DNA of the CDR3 is TGTGCCAGCAGTCACCAGCGGGAGGGGTTCACCGGGGAGCTGTTTTTT. This gives the protein CASSHQREGFTGELFF.

This chain uses TRBV7-2 with TRBJ1-4, with 7 bases lining up with TRBD1. The CDR3 runs to 14 residues. Per the germline V gene, CDR1 is SGHTA and CDR2 is FQGNSA. Germline trimming cut 5 bases from V and 5 bases from J; bases unmatched to any gene: 5. The CDR3 DNA reads TGTGCCAGCAGCAGGGACAGCGAGAATGAAAAACTGTTTTTT. Protein: CASSRDSENEKLFF. The whole variable domain, filled in from reference TRBV7-2 and TRBJ1-4, reads GAGVSQSPSNKVTEKGKDVELRCDPISGHTALYWYRQSLGQGLEFLIYFQGNSAPDKSGLPSDRFSAERTGGSVSTLTIQRTQQEDSAVYLCASSRDSENEKLFFGSGTQLSVL.

This clone was picked up a small number of times. This CDR3 is CAWSWAALNEKLFF. CDR3 DNA sequence: TGTGCCTGGAGTTGGGCAGCCCTTAATGAAAAACTGTTTTTT. The V gene is TRBV30, the J gene TRBJ1-4; no definite D call. Looked up from germline, CDR1 is GTSNPN and CDR2 is SVGIG (reference sequence). Trimming removed 2 bases at V and 4 bases at J, with 11 bases between. The CDR3 loop spans 14 amino acids.

The chain joins TRBV7-3 to TRBJ2-1, with D unclear. V was shortened by 0 bases and J by 4 bases, with 13 bases between the two germline ends. Per germline, CDR1 SGHTA and CDR2 FQGTGA. This CDR3 comprises 16 residues. CDR3 nucleotides: TGTGCCAGCAGCTTAACACTCAGGTCGACATACAATGAGCAGTTCTTC. Encoded protein: CASSLTLRSTYNEQFF.

The genes are TRBV4-1 and TRBJ2-1, with 9 bases lining up with TRBD1. This CDR3 has 15 residues. V shed 3 bases, J shed 3 bases, and the junction held 3 bases outside the gene matches. CDR1 and CDR2 (germline): MGHRA, YSYEKL. CDR3 bases: TGCGCCAGCAGCCAGACAGGGGGGTTCTACAATGAGCAGTTCTTC. Amino acids: CASSQTGGFYNEQFF.

The genes are TRBV7-6 and TRBJ2-3, with a tentative D call TRBD2 (7 bases). This CDR3 has 17 amino acids. Germline V gene sequence: CDR1 SGHVS, CDR2 FNYEAQ. Trimming took 1 base from V and 2 from J, leaving 16 bases between them. CDR3 amino acids: CASSLGSTGGFTDTQYF. The CDR3 bases are TGTGCCAGCAGCTTAGGGTCAACGGGGGGCTTCACAGATACGCAGTATTTT. Full variable domain (outside the CDR3, taken from reference TRBV7-6 and TRBJ2-3): GAGVSQSPRYKVTKRGQDVALRCDPISGHVSLYWYRQALGQGPEFLTYFNYEAQQDKSGLPNDRFSAERPEGSISTLTIQRTEQRDSAMYRCASSLGSTGGFTDTQYFGPGTRLTVL.

This chain links TRBV28 with TRBJ1-6; D uncertain. The germline V and J ends were trimmed by 2 bases and 7 bases, with 9 bases remaining between them. In germline, CDR1 is MDHEN, CDR2 SYDVKM. The CDR3 has 14 residues. The CDR3 is CASSLPTENSPLHF. CDR3 coding DNA: TGTGCCAGCAGTTTACCTACAGAGAATTCACCCCTCCACTTT.

The sample holds one count of this clone. The chain uses TRBV10-3 and TRBJ2-5; no clear D. The germline V and J ends were trimmed by 5 bases and 5 bases, with 15 bases remaining between them. The CDR3 is made up of 14 amino acids. CDR1 is ENHRY, CDR2 SYGVKD, per germline. The CDR3 loop reads CAISQGLPRETQYF. In DNA, the CDR3 is TGTGCCATCAGTCAAGGATTGCCGAGGGAGACCCAGTACTTC.

The chain joins TRBV6-6 to TRBJ2-7; a possible D gene is TRBD2 (6 bases). V gave up 2 bases and J gave up 3 bases, with 8 bases separating them. Germline values: CDR1 MNHNY, CDR2 SVGAGI (reference sequence). This CDR3 has 13 residues. The DNA of the CDR3 is TGTGCCAGCAGTTACACGGGGGACTACGAGCAGTACTTC. Amino acids: CASSYTGDYEQYF.

This sequence joins TRBV7-2 and TRBJ2-5; 12 nucleotides line up with TRBD2. The CDR3 is made up of 15 amino acids. CDR1 and CDR2 (germline): SGHTA, FQGNSA. Losses at the gene ends were 4 bases for V and 5 bases for J; bases not matched to a gene: 5. CDR3 bases: TGTGCCAGCAGCTCTTGGACTAGCGGGATTGAGACCCAGTACTTC. It encodes CASSSWTSGIETQYF.

This clone was observed a handful of times. The chain uses TRBV7-2 and TRBJ2-3; a weak D match, TRBD2 (5 bases). Germline loops: CDR1 SGHTA, CDR2 FQGNSA. The CDR3 loop spans 15 amino acids. With 2 bases removed from V and 0 bases from J, the gap between germline ends came to 9 bases. DNA for the CDR3: TGTGCCAGCAGCTTAAACTTAGCGAGCACAGATACGCAGTATTTT. Protein product: CASSLNLASTDTQYF.

The V call is TRBV29-1, the J call TRBJ1-5, with a possible D match to TRBD1 (6 bases). The CDR3 is made up of 13 amino acids. Per the germline V gene, CDR1 is SQVTM and CDR2 is ANQGSEA. V lost 1 base to trimming and J lost 7 bases, with 11 bases between them. The CDR3 DNA reads as TGCAGCGTTGAAGGGGGGCCGGGGCAGCCCCAGCATTTT. Translated: CSVEGGPGQPQHF.

In this sample, this clone turned up a few times. This chain uses TRBV5-1 with TRBJ1-1, with unresolved D. Deletions cut 2 bases from V and 4 bases from J, with 9 bases between. The germline CDR1 and CDR2 sequences are SGHRS and YFSETQ. The CDR3 totals 13 residues. CDR3: CASSFEEGTEAFF. The CDR3 DNA is TGCGCCAGCAGCTTCGAGGAAGGCACTGAAGCTTTCTTT.

The sample holds one count of this clone. V is TRBV1 and J is TRBJ1-2; the table's D gene call, TRBD1, was not cross checked with the DNA. TRBV1 is classified as a pseudogene. The CDR3 is 17 residues long. The CDR3, as DNA: TGCACCAGCAGCCAACGTCTTTTTTCCCAGCACAAGACAGGCTACACCTTC. Translating it yields CTSSQRLFSQHKTGYTF.

This sequence joins TRBV11-3 and TRBJ2-2; D is perhaps TRBD2 (7 bases). Trimming took 5 bases from V and 7 from J, leaving 17 bases between them. This CDR3 region has 15 residues. The germline CDR1 and CDR2 sequences are SGHNT and YENEEA. This CDR3 is CASSLGGGVSGELFF. For the CDR3, the DNA is TGTGCCAGCAGCCTAGGGGGAGGGGTAAGCGGGGAGCTGTTTTTT.

The J gene is TRBJ2-5, the V gene TRBV11-2; TRBD2 agrees at 8 bases. Germline values: CDR1 SGHAT, CDR2 FQNNGV. The length of the CDR3 is 16 residues. V lost 5 bases to trimming and J lost 3 bases; unmatched junction nucleotides: 11. CDR3 sequence: CASSIGGGAGKETQYF. The CDR3 bases are TGTGCCAGCAGCATCGGGGGGGGTGCGGGAAAAGAGACCCAGTACTTC.

CDR3 sequence reads: CASSPGRDRNYGYTF. In DNA form, the CDR3 reads TGTGCCAGCAGCCCGGGGAGGGACAGGAACTATGGCTACACCTTC. The rearrangement joins TRBV7-9 to TRBJ1-2; 8 nucleotides agree with TRBD1. J lost 2 bases, V lost 5 bases, and 7 bases had no gene match. This CDR3 is 15 amino acids long. The V gene's germline CDR1 is SEHNR and CDR2 FQNEAQ (reference sequence).

Worth noting for this clone: Distinct nucleotide sequences in the sample also encode this CDR3. The V and J genes are TRBV3-1 (or the pseudogene TRBV3-2) and TRBJ1-2, with D unclear. Germline CDR1 LGHDT, CDR2 YNNKEL (reference sequence). Trimming pared 1 base from V and 3 bases from J, leaving 6 bases between. This CDR3 spans 13 amino acids. CDR3 bases: TGTGCCAGCAGCCAAGGATCAGACTATGGCTACACCTTC. This codes for CASSQGSDYGYTF.

V and J are TRBV11-2 and TRBJ1-5; a possible D gene is TRBD1 (5 bases). V was clipped by 5 bases and J by 3 bases, with 17 bases between them. This CDR3 contains 16 residues. Germline assignment: CDR1 SGHAT and CDR2 FQNNGV. This CDR3 is CASSPLGGADNQPQHF. CDR3 sequence (DNA): TGTGCCAGCAGCCCCCTGGGAGGGGCTGACAATCAGCCCCAGCATTTT. The full variable domain, in which reference TRBV11-2 and TRBJ1-5 provide the parts outside the CDR3, is EAGVAQSPRYKIIEKRQSVAFWCNPISGHATLYWYQQILGQGPKLLIQFQNNGVVDDSQLPKDRFSAERLKGVDSTLKIQPAKLEDSAVYLCASSPLGGADNQPQHFGDGTRLSIL.